A single sample gave rise to the 13 T cell receptor beta chains below, sequenced in a study of T cell responses to AZD1222 COVID-19 vaccine. Profiled with immunoSEQ multiplex PCR; TCRdb holds only in-frame clones, not every one. The sample consists of 80,000 to 100,000 clones, around 85% of them appearing once. The specimen was peripheral blood, collected 28 days after the second AZD1222 dose. These receptors all come from an adult who received the AZD1222 COVID-19 vaccine.

The V call is TRBV18, the J call TRBJ2-2; unclear D gene. Per germline, CDR1 KGHSH and CDR2 LQKENI. The CDR3 has 15 amino acids. V was shortened by 1 base and J by 2 bases, with 8 bases between the two germline ends. The CDR3 DNA reads TGTGCCAGCTCACCACTTGCTAGAAACACCGGGGAGCTGTTTTTT. This translates into CASSPLARNTGELFF.

This clone was picked up a small number of times. The rearrangement links TRBV29-1 to TRBJ1-2; D call uncertain. Between the trimmed V and J ends, which lost 2 bases and 2 bases, there was a span of 9 bases. Germline CDR1 reads SQVTM; CDR2 reads ANQGSEA. The CDR3 extends over 13 amino acids. In DNA form, the CDR3 reads TGCAGCGTTGAACAAGGAGAAAACTATGGCTACACCTTC. It is translated as CSVEQGENYGYTF.

This rearrangement joins TRBV19 to TRBJ1-3; a possible D gene is TRBD1 (5 bases). Trimming took 5 bases from V and 0 from J, leaving 14 bases between them. CDR1 is LNHDA, CDR2 SQIVND, per germline (reference sequence). The CDR3 is 16 residues long. The CDR3 here is CASSSRGGPSGNTIYF. DNA for the CDR3: TGTGCCAGTAGTTCCCGTGGGGGTCCCTCTGGAAACACCATATATTTT.

This clone turned up a few times. The gene calls are TRBV19 and TRBJ1-2; 7 positions agree with TRBD1. The CDR3 loop spans 13 amino acids. Germline V gene lookup returns CDR1 LNHDA and CDR2 SQIVND (reference sequence). V was clipped by 6 bases and J by 8 bases; unmatched bases: 9. CDR3 sequence reads: CASRSEDRRGYTF. CDR3 sequence (DNA): TGTGCCAGTAGATCAGAGGACAGGCGAGGCTACACCTTC. The full variable domain, completed using reference TRBV19 and TRBJ1-2, is DGGITQSPKYLFRKEGQNVTLSCEQNLNHDAMYWYRQDPGQGLRLIYYSQIVNDFQKGDIAEGYSVSREKKESFPLTVTSAQKNPTAFYLCASRSEDRRGYTFGSGTRLTVV.

V usage is TRBV7-8 and J usage is TRBJ2-5; 9 bases fit TRBD2. The J segment lost 5 bases and the V segment lost 6 bases, leaving 16 bases of the junction unmatched. The CDR3 runs 17 residues. Germline values: CDR1 SGHVS, CDR2 FQNEAQ. The CDR3 coding sequence is TGTGCCAGCAGTTCCCCGGGTGCGGGGGGGCCGGGGGAGACCCAGTACTTC. Protein sequence: CASSSPGAGGPGETQYF.

The genes are TRBV7-6 and TRBJ2-7, with 9 bases that match TRBD1. The V and J ends lost 1 base and 3 bases, in that order; junction bases with no gene match: 7. The CDR3 has 16 residues. In germline, CDR1 is SGHVS, CDR2 FNYEAQ. CDR3 sequence: CASSLGPGQGNYEQYF. In DNA, the CDR3 is TGTGCCAGCAGCTTAGGACCGGGACAGGGAAACTACGAGCAGTACTTC.

J is TRBJ2-5 and V is TRBV19; D is perhaps TRBD1 or TRBD2 (5 bases each). V lost 5 bases to trimming and J lost 2 bases, with 15 bases between them. CDR1 LNHDA and CDR2 SQIVND come from the germline V gene (reference sequence). CDR3 length: 15 amino acids. In DNA, the CDR3 is TGTGCCAGTAGTCTCGGGGCCCACCCACAAGAGACCCAGTACTTC. Its protein product is CASSLGAHPQETQYF.

This clone came up once. The chain links TRBV9 to TRBJ2-1; 8 nucleotides line up with TRBD2. Germline V lookup: CDR1 SGDLS, CDR2 YYNGEE. V lost 4 bases and J lost 2; bases outside the gene matches: 5. CDR3 size: 15 residues. CDR3 coding DNA: TGTGCCAGCAGCATAAGCGGGGGTACCTACAATGAGCAGTTCTTC. This codes for CASSISGGTYNEQFF.

V usage is TRBV7-2 and J usage is TRBJ2-7, with 7 bases matching TRBD2. The CDR3 contains 15 residues. From germline, CDR1 is SGHTA and CDR2 FQGNSA. V gave up 1 base and J gave up 1 base; unmatched junction bases: 4. This CDR3 is CASSLVPGLSYEQYF. The CDR3 bases are TGTGCCAGCAGCTTAGTCCCGGGACTATCCTACGAGCAGTACTTC.

This rearrangement joins TRBV3-1 (or the pseudogene TRBV3-2) to TRBJ2-5; D might be TRBD1 (6 bases). Trimming pared 5 bases from V and 4 bases from J, leaving 8 bases between. Germline CDR1 and CDR2: LGHDT and YNNKEL (reference sequence). CDR3 length equals 12 residues. CDR3 sequence: CASSRGRETQYF. In nucleotides, the CDR3 is TGTGCCAGCAGCAGGGGGAGAGAGACCCAGTACTTC.

This chain connects TRBV19 to TRBJ1-2; no clear D. V dropped 5 bases and J dropped 6 bases, with 13 bases sitting between them. CDR1 and CDR2 from the germline V gene are LNHDA and SQIVND (reference sequence). The CDR3 is made up of 13 amino acids. The DNA for the CDR3 is TGTGCCAGTAGTGAGCAGTATTTGCATGGCTACACCTTC. Translating gives CASSEQYLHGYTF.

This chain uses TRBV19 with TRBJ1-5, with a possible D match to TRBD1 (5 bases). The CDR3 extends over 20 amino acids. CDR1 and CDR2 (germline): LNHDA, SQIVND (reference sequence). With 2 bases removed from V and 0 bases from J, the gap between germline ends came to 23 bases. CDR3 in amino acids: CASSILGPTSSRNSNQPQHF. The CDR3 bases are TGTGCCAGTAGTATATTGGGACCAACAAGCAGTCGCAATAGCAATCAGCCCCAGCATTTT.

This clone came up a few times. The V and J genes are TRBV7-2 and TRBJ2-2; no firm D call. This CDR3 is 15 amino acids long. The germline V gene encodes CDR1 SGHTA and CDR2 FQGNSA. V lost 2 bases and J lost 4, with 11 bases in between. DNA of the CDR3: TGTGCCAGCAGCTTAAGACTCCCGAGCACCGGGGAGCTGTTTTTT. Its protein is CASSLRLPSTGELFF.